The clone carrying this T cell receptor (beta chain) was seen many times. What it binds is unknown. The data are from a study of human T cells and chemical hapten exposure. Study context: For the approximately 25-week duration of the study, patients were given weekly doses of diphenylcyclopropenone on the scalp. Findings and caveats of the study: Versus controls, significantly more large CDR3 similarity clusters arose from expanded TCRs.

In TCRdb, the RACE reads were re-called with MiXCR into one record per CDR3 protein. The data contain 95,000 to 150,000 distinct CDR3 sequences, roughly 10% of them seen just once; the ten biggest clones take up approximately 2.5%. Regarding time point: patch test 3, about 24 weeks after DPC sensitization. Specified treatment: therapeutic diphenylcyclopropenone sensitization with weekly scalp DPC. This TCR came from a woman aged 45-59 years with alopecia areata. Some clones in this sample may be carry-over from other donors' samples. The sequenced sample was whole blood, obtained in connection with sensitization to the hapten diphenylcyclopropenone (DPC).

The CDR3 loop reads CASSLGGADIQYF. The CDR3, as DNA: TGCGCCAGCAGCTTGGGGGGGGCTGACATTCAGTACTTC. The chain joins TRBV5-1 to TRBJ2-4; D may correspond to TRBD1 or TRBD2 (6 bases each). Germline V gives CDR1 SGHRS, CDR2 YFSETQ. With 0 bases removed from V and 8 bases from J, the gap between germline ends came to 9 bases. CDR3 size: 13 residues.